These 31 T cell receptor beta chains were sequenced from one sample in a study of blood T cell repertoires in COVID-19. TCRdb's copy holds only in-frame clones and misses some; the assay was immunoSEQ multiplex PCR. The data show about 370,000 clones, over 75% seen once. Sequencing was carried out using PBMCs or T cells enriched from blood (not recorded which). The receptors come from a man aged 18 to 30 who had recovered from COVID-19.

The chain uses TRBV7-2 and TRBJ1-2; 7 nucleotides align to TRBD1. Looked up from germline, CDR1 is SGHTA and CDR2 is FQGNSA. The CDR3 runs to 13 residues. The ends lost 5 bases at V and 8 bases at J; junction bases unmatched: 8. The chain's CDR3 is CASSAVTGLGYTF. For the CDR3, the DNA is TGTGCCAGCAGCGCAGTGACAGGGCTGGGCTACACCTTC.

The chain combines TRBV19 with TRBJ1-5; D ambiguous. V shed 1 base and J shed 5 bases, with 9 bases lying between them. CDR1 and CDR2 from the germline V gene are LNHDA and SQIVND (reference sequence). The CDR3 spans 14 residues. This chain's CDR3 is CASSIAGSYQPQHF. Written as DNA, the CDR3 is TGTGCCAGTAGTATAGCAGGCAGTTATCAGCCCCAGCATTTT. The complete variable domain, with remaining parts taken from reference TRBV19 and TRBJ1-5, reads DGGITQSPKYLFRKEGQNVTLSCEQNLNHDAMYWYRQDPGQGLRLIYYSQIVNDFQKGDIAEGYSVSREKKESFPLTVTSAQKNPTAFYLCASSIAGSYQPQHFGDGTRLSIL.

V and J are TRBV7-8 and TRBJ2-1; 8 nucleotides align to TRBD2. CDR3 size: 15 residues. V gave up 5 bases and J gave up 6 bases; unmatched junction bases: 9. Germline CDR1 SGHVS, CDR2 FQNEAQ. CDR3 DNA sequence: TGTGCCAGCAGCATTTCGGGGGGGGGCCTCAATGAGCAGTTCTTC. Encoded protein: CASSISGGGLNEQFF.

V and J are TRBV24-1 and TRBJ2-3; 9 nucleotides agree with TRBD2. The CDR3 extends over 17 amino acids. Germline V gene data show CDR1 as KGHDR and CDR2 as SFDVKD. Unmatched junction bases numbered 8, after V lost 1 base and J lost 4 bases. CDR3 bases: TGTGCCACCAGTGATTTACGGGCTAGCGGGACAGCAGATACGCAGTATTTT. Translation gives CATSDLRASGTADTQYF.

This clone came up once. V usage is TRBV6-5 and J usage is TRBJ2-3, with 7 bases identical to TRBD1. CDR3 size: 14 residues. Germline assignment: CDR1 MNHEY and CDR2 SVGAGI. J lost 6 bases, V lost 6 bases, and 9 bases had no gene match. The CDR3 protein is CASRLTGAQDTQYF. CDR3 coding DNA: TGTGCCAGCAGACTAACAGGGGCACAGGATACGCAGTATTTT.

This sequence joins TRBV7-2 and TRBJ2-1; D possibly corresponds to TRBD2 (6 bases). Germline lookup yields CDR1 SGHTA and CDR2 FQGNSA. V was cut by 5 bases and J by 4 bases, with 18 bases left in between. The CDR3 has 16 amino acids. This CDR3 reads CASSVRLVEVYNEQFF. DNA of the CDR3: TGTGCCAGCAGCGTCCGACTAGTGGAGGTTTACAATGAGCAGTTCTTC.

The V gene is TRBV14, the J gene TRBJ1-3; weak D call: TRBD1 (6 bases). Germline CDR1 reads SGHDN; CDR2 reads FVKESK. Trimming removed 3 bases from V and 0 bases from J, with 18 bases in between. The CDR3 consists of 18 residues. In DNA, the CDR3 is TGTGCCAGCAGCCAGTTTTTCTCCCAGGGGCTCTCTGGAAACACCATATATTTT. It translates to CASSQFFSQGLSGNTIYF.

The chain couples TRBV28 to TRBJ2-4; D may be TRBD2 (5 bases). Germline lookup yields CDR1 MDHEN and CDR2 SYDVKM. This CDR3 spans 15 amino acids. Trimming cost V 4 bases and J 2 bases, with 12 bases left between them. The CDR3 loop reads CASSSRGSPKNIQYF. Here the CDR3 DNA reads TGTGCCAGCAGTTCCCGAGGGTCCCCCAAAAACATTCAGTACTTC. The variable domain in full, with the rest retrieved from reference TRBV28 and TRBJ2-4, is DVKVTQSSRYLVKRTGEKVFLECVQDMDHENMFWYRQDPGLGLRLIYFSYDVKMKEKGDIPEGYSVSREKKERFSLILESASTNQTSMYLCASSSRGSPKNIQYFGAGTRLSVL.

The rearrangement uses TRBV7-2 and TRBJ2-7; tentatively, D is TRBD2 (5 bases). CDR3 length equals 13 residues. CDR1 SGHTA and CDR2 FQGNSA come from the germline V gene. The V end lost 2 bases, the J end lost 3 bases, and 8 bases lay between the germline ends. CDR3 DNA: TGTGCCAGCAGCTTAATCGGGATCTACGAGCAGTACTTC. Protein product: CASSLIGIYEQYF.

The sample holds one count of this clone. This chain links TRBV7-8 with TRBJ1-1; a weak D match, TRBD1 (6 bases). CDR3 length: 17 amino acids. Trimming left V 5 bases short and J 8 bases short, with 27 bases between. In germline, CDR1 is SGHVS, CDR2 FQNEAQ. CDR3: CASSARVGGHLWGEAFF. CDR3 in DNA: TGTGCCAGCAGCGCCAGGGTTGGGGGACACCTGTGGGGCGAAGCTTTCTTT. The full variable domain, its missing parts supplied by reference TRBV7-8 and TRBJ1-1, is GAGVSQSPRYKVAKRGQDVALRCDPISGHVSLFWYQQALGQGPEFLTYFQNEAQLDKSGLPSDRFFAERPEGSVSTLKIQRTQQEDSAVYLCASSARVGGHLWGEAFFGQGTRLTVV.

This chain uses TRBV6-5 with TRBJ2-1; D remains ambiguous. V shed 2 bases and J shed 9 bases, with 11 bases lying between them. The germline V gene encodes CDR1 MNHEY and CDR2 SVGAGI. The CDR3 sequence is 13 residues long. Here the CDR3 reads CASSYLGPGEQFF. CDR3 coding DNA: TGTGCCAGCAGTTACCTCGGCCCAGGTGAGCAGTTCTTC.

The chain joins TRBV10-3 to TRBJ1-2, with 7 positions matching TRBD1. Germline V gene data show CDR1 as ENHRY and CDR2 as SYGVKD. The V and J ends lost 2 bases and 8 bases, in that order; junction bases with no gene match: 5. The CDR3 has 13 amino acids. The CDR3 nucleotides read TGTGCCATCAGTGAGAGGGCAGGGGGAGGCTACACCTTC. It encodes CAISERAGGGYTF.

The chain has TRBV12-3 or TRBV12-4 and TRBJ1-2, with 10 bases fitting TRBD1. V shed 5 bases, J shed 8 bases, and the junction held 2 bases outside the gene matches. This CDR3 is built from 12 residues. CDR3 sequence: CASSGTGDGYTF. The CDR3 DNA reads TGTGCCAGCAGTGGGACAGGGGACGGCTACACCTTC.

DNA for the CDR3: TGCGCCAGCAGTCATCAGATTTACTCCTACGAGCAGTACTTC. Residues: CASSHQIYSYEQYF. The genes are TRBV23-1 and TRBJ2-7, with D unclear. TRBV23-1 is designated an ORF whose function remains uncertain. Between the trimmed V and J ends, which lost 3 bases and 0 bases, there was a span of 9 bases. The CDR3 runs 14 residues.

About this clone: This CDR3 is also generated by other DNA sequences in the sample. CDR3 protein: CASSSGQYNEQFF. In nucleotides, the CDR3 is TGTGCCAGCAGCTCCGGACAGTACAATGAGCAGTTCTTC. The chain employs TRBV7-3 and TRBJ2-1; D possibly corresponds to TRBD1 (6 bases). V was shortened by 4 bases and J by 4 bases, with 8 bases between the two germline ends. This CDR3 region has 13 residues. The germline V gene has CDR1 SGHTA and CDR2 FQGTGA. The complete variable domain, with remaining parts taken from reference TRBV7-3 and TRBJ2-1, reads GAGVSQTPSNKVTEKGKYVELRCDPISGHTALYWYRQSLGQGPEFLIYFQGTGAADDSGLPNDRFFAVRPEGSVSTLKIQRTERGDSAVYLCASSSGQYNEQFFGPGTRLTVL.

The gene calls are TRBV24-1 and TRBJ2-5; 9 nucleotides agree with TRBD2. V shed 2 bases, J shed 5 bases, and the junction held 8 bases outside the gene matches. Germline CDR1 and CDR2: KGHDR and SFDVKD. This CDR3 has 16 residues. CDR3: CATSDSVTSGRETQYF. Written as DNA, the CDR3 is TGTGCCACCAGTGATTCGGTTACTAGCGGGCGCGAGACCCAGTACTTC.

This chain links TRBV4-3 with TRBJ1-1; D is unclear. The CDR3 runs 14 residues. The V gene lost 4 bases and the J gene lost 1 base, with 10 bases spanning the gap. CDR1 and CDR2 (germline): LGHNA, YSLEER. This CDR3 is CASSLARGNTEAFF. CDR3 DNA sequence: TGCGCCAGCAGCCTCGCCCGGGGGAACACTGAAGCTTTCTTT.

This chain uses TRBV11-2 with TRBJ2-2; possible D gene TRBD1, 5 bases. Trimming stripped 4 bases from V and 6 bases from J, with 12 bases between. CDR3 length: 14 amino acids. The germline V gene has CDR1 SGHAT and CDR2 FQNNGV. The CDR3 sequence: CASSSRRGSGELFF. CDR3 DNA sequence: TGTGCCAGCAGCTCAAGAAGGGGTTCCGGGGAGCTGTTTTTT.

A remark on this clone: Other DNA sequences in the sample encode the same CDR3. J is TRBJ2-1 and V is TRBV9, with a tentative D call TRBD2 (5 bases). The V end was cut by 2 bases, the J end by 0 bases, with 9 bases between. The CDR3 runs to 15 residues. Germline V gene lookup returns CDR1 SGDLS and CDR2 YYNGEE. The DNA for the CDR3 is TGTGCCAGCAGCGTGAGCGGAAGCTCCTACAATGAGCAGTTCTTC. Encoded protein: CASSVSGSSYNEQFF.

V and J are TRBV11-3 and TRBJ1-1; D ambiguous. Germline CDR1 reads SGHNT; CDR2 reads YENEEA. The CDR3 sequence is 16 residues long. Trimming removed 0 bases from V and 1 base from J, with 12 bases in between. CDR3: CASSLEQRPRNTEAFF. The CDR3 DNA reads as TGTGCCAGCAGCTTAGAGCAGCGCCCGAGGAACACTGAAGCTTTCTTT.

This clone was recorded once. The CDR3 region has the DNA TGTGCCAGCAGCCAGGCTCCACCCACCTTAGGACAGGGGAGATTAGAGGAGACCCAGTACTTC. The encoded protein is CASSQAPPTLGQGRLEETQYF. The chain has TRBV4-2 and TRBJ2-5, with TRBD1 matching over 9 bases. This CDR3 is 21 amino acids long. Germline CDR1 reads LGHNA; CDR2 reads YNFKEQ. The trim removed 3 bases at V and 5 bases at J, leaving 25 bases unmatched.

The rearrangement links TRBV7-9 to TRBJ2-3; TRBD2 aligns across 8 bases. Germline V gene lookup returns CDR1 SEHNR and CDR2 FQNEAQ (reference sequence). J gave up 0 bases and V 1 base, and 3 bases lay outside the gene matches. This CDR3 spans 16 amino acids. The CDR3 sequence is CASSLVSGVSTDTQYF. The CDR3 DNA reads TGTGCCAGCAGCTTAGTTAGCGGGGTGAGCACAGATACGCAGTATTTT.

CDR3 residues: CASSWGYGTSPNEQFF. The CDR3 DNA follows: TGTGCCAGCAGCTGGGGTTATGGGACTAGCCCAAATGAGCAGTTCTTC. The chain links TRBV5-6 to TRBJ2-1, with 9 positions matching TRBD2. This CDR3 comprises 16 residues. The V gene's germline CDR1 is SGHDT and CDR2 YYEEEE. V shed 3 bases and J 7 bases; nucleotides not matched to a gene: 11.

The CDR3 loop is CASSPGGTGAGEAFF. The CDR3 DNA sequence: TGTGCCAGCAGCCCCGGGGGTACAGGGGCAGGTGAAGCTTTCTTT. This chain connects TRBV11-2 to TRBJ1-1; 7 nucleotides match TRBD1. The V gene's germline CDR1 is SGHAT and CDR2 FQNNGV. The CDR3 contains 15 residues. Losses at the gene ends were 5 bases for V and 7 bases for J; bases not matched to a gene: 13.

The rearrangement uses TRBV6-5 and TRBJ1-2; D gene uncertain. From germline, CDR1 is MNHEY and CDR2 SVGAGI. The ends were cut back, 4 bases at V and 4 bases at J, with 13 bases in the middle. This CDR3 spans 14 amino acids. The CDR3 sequence is CASSSSRVRYGYTF. CDR3 DNA: TGTGCCAGCAGTTCTTCCCGGGTTCGCTATGGCTACACCTTC.

The CDR3 sequence: CASTFTEANSPLHF. The CDR3 nucleotides are TGTGCCAGCACCTTTACTGAGGCGAATTCACCCCTCCACTTT. The chain has TRBV28 and TRBJ1-6, with no clear D. This CDR3 spans 14 amino acids. Germline V CDR1 and CDR2: MDHEN, SYDVKM. V was pared by 7 bases and J by 7 bases, with 14 bases between. The entire variable domain, with the rest obtained from reference TRBV28 and TRBJ1-6, is as follows: DVKVTQSSRYLVKRTGEKVFLECVQDMDHENMFWYRQDPGLGLRLIYFSYDVKMKEKGDIPEGYSVSREKKERFSLILESASTNQTSMYLCASTFTEANSPLHFGNGTRLTVT.

The chain recombines TRBV6-5 with TRBJ2-7; possible D gene TRBD1, 6 bases. Germline loops: CDR1 MNHEY, CDR2 SVGAGI. V lost 2 bases and J lost 2, with 13 bases in between. There are 15 residues in the CDR3. This CDR3 is CASSYMEQGTYEQYF. The DNA for the CDR3 is TGTGCCAGCAGTTACATGGAACAGGGCACCTACGAGCAGTACTTC.

V is TRBV10-1 and J is TRBJ2-2; a weak D match, TRBD1 (5 bases). The V end was cut by 4 bases, the J end by 2 bases, with 14 bases between. CDR1 is WNHNN and CDR2 is SYGVQD in the germline V gene (reference sequence). This CDR3 region has 16 residues. The CDR3 sequence: CASSGSGASNTGELFF. The CDR3 DNA sequence: TGCGCCAGCAGTGGAAGTGGGGCTTCTAACACCGGGGAGCTGTTTTTT.

Points on this clone: The same CDR3 can be traced to other DNA sequences in this sample. This chain uses TRBV18 with TRBJ1-1; D possibly corresponds to TRBD1 (6 bases). The CDR3 totals 13 residues. Germline V gene sequence: CDR1 KGHSH, CDR2 LQKENI. Trimming pared 6 bases from V and 2 bases from J, leaving 10 bases between. In DNA form, the CDR3 reads TGTGCCAGCTCTCAGGACAGAAACACTGAAGCTTTCTTT. This gives the protein CASSQDRNTEAFF.

The chain joins TRBV4-2 to TRBJ1-1; D call uncertain. The CDR3 covers 16 residues. Trimming stripped 3 bases from V and 0 bases from J, with 14 bases between. CDR1 and CDR2 (germline): LGHNA, YNFKEQ. CDR3 loop: CASSQERAAMNTEAFF. The CDR3 DNA is TGTGCCAGCAGCCAGGAGCGCGCAGCAATGAACACTGAAGCTTTCTTT.

The chain recombines TRBV6-5 with TRBJ2-1; D remains ambiguous. V shed 0 bases and J shed 0 bases, with 6 bases lying between them. The germline V gene has CDR1 MNHEY and CDR2 SVGAGI. This CDR3 has 15 amino acids. CDR3 sequence: CASSYSRVSYNEQFF. CDR3 nucleotide sequence: TGTGCCAGCAGTTACTCCCGGGTCTCCTACAATGAGCAGTTCTTC.